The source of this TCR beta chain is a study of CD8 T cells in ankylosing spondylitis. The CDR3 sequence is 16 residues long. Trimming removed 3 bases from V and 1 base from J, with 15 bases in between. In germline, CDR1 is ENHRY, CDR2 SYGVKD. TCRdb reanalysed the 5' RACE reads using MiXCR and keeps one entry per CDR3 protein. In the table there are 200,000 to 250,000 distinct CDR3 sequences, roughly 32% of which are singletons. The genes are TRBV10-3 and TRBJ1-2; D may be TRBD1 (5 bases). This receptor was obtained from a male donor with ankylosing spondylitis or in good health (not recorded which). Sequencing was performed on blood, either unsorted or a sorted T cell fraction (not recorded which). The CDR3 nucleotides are TGTGCCATCAGTGAATCTAGGGACCCGCGTAACTATGGCTACACCTTC. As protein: CAISESRDPRNYGYTF.